This passage covers 5 T cell receptor beta chains from one sample sequenced in a study of patients and donors after allogeneic stem cell transplantation. MiXCR was run by TCRdb on the RT-PCR reads, yielding one entry per CDR3 protein. The sample has about a million distinct CDR3 sequences, 18% seen once. The sequencing input was blood, either unsorted or a sorted T cell fraction (not recorded which). These TCRs come from a human donor who was either an allogeneic HSCT recipient or a stem cell or donor lymphocyte infusion donor (not recorded which). It is not recorded whose cells these are; they may come from a transplant donor.

This clonotype was counted a few times. The chain joins TRBV28 to TRBJ2-7, with 12 nucleotides matching TRBD2. J was trimmed by 7 bases and V by 10 bases; bases with no gene match: 8. The CDR3 is 13 amino acids. Germline V gene lookup returns CDR1 MDHEN and CDR2 SYDVKM. CDR3 sequence: CAIRLAGAGEQYF. DNA of the CDR3: TGTGCCATTCGACTAGCGGGAGCGGGAGAGCAGTACTTC.

As for this clonotype: This sequence may be a read error, since a much larger clone differs from it by one base. J is TRBJ2-5 and V is TRBV13; D remains unclear. This CDR3 has 13 amino acids. CDR1 is PRHDT and CDR2 is FYEKMQ in the germline V gene (reference sequence). CDR3 loop: CASSPRSEETQCF. Written as DNA, the CDR3 is TGTGCCAGCAGCCCTCGTTCGGAAGAGACCCAGTGCTTC.

Many counts were recorded for this clonotype. This chain uses TRBV12-3 or TRBV12-4 with TRBJ2-1, with 7 positions matching TRBD1. The CDR3 totals 14 residues. V shed 6 bases and J 7 bases; nucleotides not matched to a gene: 9. CDR3 region: CASSYVTGSNEQFF. CDR3 DNA sequence: TGTGCCAGCAGCTACGTGACAGGGTCAAATGAGCAGTTCTTC.

This clonotype was counted between two and nine times. The chain joins TRBV29-1 to TRBJ2-5, with D unresolved. Germline V gene lookup returns CDR1 SQVTM and CDR2 ANQGSEA. The CDR3 has 13 residues. Trimming shortened V by 8 bases and J by 3 bases, and 16 bases separated the two germline ends. The CDR3 is CSFSRTEKETQYF. DNA of the CDR3: TGCAGCTTTTCCCGGACGGAAAAAGAGACCCAGTACTTC.

This clonotype turned up a few times. This chain connects TRBV5-1 to TRBJ2-7; 7 bases line up with TRBD2. The ends lost 2 bases at V and 0 bases at J; junction bases unmatched: 8. The CDR3 contains 16 residues. The germline V gene encodes CDR1 SGHRS and CDR2 YFSETQ. The CDR3 protein is CASSLLTSGASYEQYF. DNA for the CDR3: TGCGCCAGCAGCTTATTAACCAGCGGGGCCTCCTACGAGCAGTACTTC.